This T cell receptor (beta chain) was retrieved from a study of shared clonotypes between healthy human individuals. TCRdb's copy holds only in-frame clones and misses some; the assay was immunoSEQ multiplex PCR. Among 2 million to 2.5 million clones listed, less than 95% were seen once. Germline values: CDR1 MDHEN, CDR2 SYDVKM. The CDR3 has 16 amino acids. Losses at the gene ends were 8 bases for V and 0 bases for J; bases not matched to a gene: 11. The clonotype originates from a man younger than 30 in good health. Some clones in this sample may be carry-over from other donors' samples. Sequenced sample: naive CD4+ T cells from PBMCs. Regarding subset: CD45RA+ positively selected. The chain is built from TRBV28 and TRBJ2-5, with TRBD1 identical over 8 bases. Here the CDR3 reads CASGLRQGFYQETQYF. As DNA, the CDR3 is TGTGCCAGCGGACTAAGACAGGGGTTCTACCAAGAGACCCAGTACTTC.